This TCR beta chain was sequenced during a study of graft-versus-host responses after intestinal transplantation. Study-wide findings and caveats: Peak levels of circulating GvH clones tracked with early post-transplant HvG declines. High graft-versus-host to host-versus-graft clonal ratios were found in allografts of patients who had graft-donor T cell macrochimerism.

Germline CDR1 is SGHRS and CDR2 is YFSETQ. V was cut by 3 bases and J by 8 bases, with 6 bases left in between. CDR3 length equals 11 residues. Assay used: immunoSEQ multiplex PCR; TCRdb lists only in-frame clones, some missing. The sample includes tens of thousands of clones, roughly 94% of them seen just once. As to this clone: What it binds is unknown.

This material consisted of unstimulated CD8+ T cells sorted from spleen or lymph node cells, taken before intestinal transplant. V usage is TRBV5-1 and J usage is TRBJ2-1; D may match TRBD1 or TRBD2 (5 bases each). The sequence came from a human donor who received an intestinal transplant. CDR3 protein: CASSWGYEQFF. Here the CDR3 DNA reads TGCGCCAGCAGCTGGGGGTATGAGCAGTTCTTC.